This entry is about one TCR beta chain. The target antigen is unknown. Sequencing was performed with immunoSEQ multiplex PCR; in TCRdb, only in-frame clones are kept and a portion is missing. Of about 46,000 clones listed, 70% to 90% are singletons. This entry belongs to a study of OX40 agonist ivuxolimab in advanced cancers. About the research overall: Ivuxolimab doses were 0.01, 0.1, 0.3, 1.5, 3 or 10 mg/kg every 2 weeks. Males comprised 82.7% of the group, whose mean age was approximately 62 years (range roughly 23 to 80). General study points: CD8+ T cells (on average) carried more expanded clones than CD4+ T cells.

The CDR3 runs 17 residues. CDR1 and CDR2 from the germline V gene are SNHLY and FYNNEI. V was pared by 6 bases and J by 0 bases, with 15 bases between. The TCR comes from an adult with an advanced solid tumor such as melanoma, head and neck, liver or kidney cancer. Here the sequenced sample was CD4+ or CD8+ T cells sorted from blood, taken in a trial of the OX40 agonist ivuxolimab. J is TRBJ2-6 and V is TRBV2; D gene ambiguous. CDR3 protein: CASRSWDMTSGANVLTF. The CDR3, as DNA: TGTGCCAGCAGGTCGTGGGATATGACCTCTGGGGCCAACGTCCTGACTTTC.